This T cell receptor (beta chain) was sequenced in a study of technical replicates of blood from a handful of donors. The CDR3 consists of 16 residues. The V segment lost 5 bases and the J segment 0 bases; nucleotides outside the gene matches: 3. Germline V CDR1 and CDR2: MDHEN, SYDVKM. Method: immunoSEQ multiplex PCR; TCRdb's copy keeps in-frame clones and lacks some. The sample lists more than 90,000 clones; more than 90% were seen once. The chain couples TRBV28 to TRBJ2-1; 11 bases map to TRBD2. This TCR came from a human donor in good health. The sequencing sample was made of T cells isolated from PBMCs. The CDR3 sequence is CASSRLAGSSYNEQFF. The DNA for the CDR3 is TGTGCCAGCAGTCGACTAGCGGGGAGCTCCTACAATGAGCAGTTCTTC.